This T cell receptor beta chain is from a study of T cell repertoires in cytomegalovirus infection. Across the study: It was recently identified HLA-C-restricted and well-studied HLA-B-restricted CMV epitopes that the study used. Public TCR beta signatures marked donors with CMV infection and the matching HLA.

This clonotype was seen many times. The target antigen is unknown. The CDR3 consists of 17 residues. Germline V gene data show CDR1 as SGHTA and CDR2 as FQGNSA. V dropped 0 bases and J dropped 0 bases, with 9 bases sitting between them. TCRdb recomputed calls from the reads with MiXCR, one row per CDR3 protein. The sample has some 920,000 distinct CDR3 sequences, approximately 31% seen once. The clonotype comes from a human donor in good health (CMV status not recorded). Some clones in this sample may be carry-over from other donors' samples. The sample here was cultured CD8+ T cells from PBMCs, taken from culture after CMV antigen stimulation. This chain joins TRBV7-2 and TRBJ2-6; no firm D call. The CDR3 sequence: CASSLAPSLSGANVLTF. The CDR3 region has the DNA TGTGCCAGCAGCTTAGCCCCCAGTCTCTCTGGGGCCAACGTCCTGACTTTC.